Listed here are 16 T cell receptor beta chains from one sample, sequenced in a study of Graves' ophthalmopathy and Graves' hyperthyroidism. The sequenced template was RNA, covering the TCR beta CDR3 region. First-round RT-PCR relied on HTBI primers, and a second-round multiplex PCR came next. TCRdb reprocessed the multiplex PCR reads with MiXCR, giving one entry per CDR3 protein. The sample lists 200,000 to 250,000 distinct CDR3 sequences; under 30% were seen once. The sequencing sample was made of peripheral blood. These receptors were collected from a man aged 50 to 60 with Graves' ophthalmopathy.

This chain joins TRBV20-1 and TRBJ2-4; 7 nucleotides agree with TRBD1. The CDR3 runs to 13 residues. Germline assignment: CDR1 DFQATT and CDR2 SNEGSKA (reference sequence). The J segment lost 1 base and the V segment lost 8 bases, leaving 5 bases of the junction unmatched. CDR3 protein: CSSETGAKNIQYF. CDR3 bases: TGCAGTTCGGAGACAGGGGCCAAAAACATTCAGTACTTC.

This clonotype has a handful of counts. The V call is TRBV6-2 or TRBV6-3, the J call TRBJ1-5; 7 bases line up with TRBD1. V lost 5 bases, J lost 5 bases, and 9 bases stayed unmatched. CDR1 is MNHEY, CDR2 SVGEGT, per germline. The CDR3 runs 15 residues. The CDR3 nucleotides read TGTGCCAGCAGTCCCATGTGGACAGGCCATCAGCCCCAGCATTTT. It encodes CASSPMWTGHQPQHF.

At least ten counts were recorded for this clonotype. The chain uses TRBV11-2 and TRBJ2-7; D is perhaps TRBD2 (6 bases). Germline V gene data show CDR1 as SGHAT and CDR2 as FQNNGV. V was cut by 1 base and J by 3 bases, with 13 bases left in between. The CDR3 runs to 15 residues. DNA for the CDR3: TGTGCCAGCAGCTTAGGCAGCGGGCTGAACTACGAGCAGTACTTC. It encodes CASSLGSGLNYEQYF. Filled out from reference TRBV11-2 and TRBJ2-7, the complete variable domain reads EAGVAQSPRYKIIEKRQSVAFWCNPISGHATLYWYQQILGQGPKLLIQFQNNGVVDDSQLPKDRFSAERLKGVDSTLKIQPAKLEDSAVYLCASSLGSGLNYEQYFGPGTRLTVT.

This clonotype was picked up many times. The rearrangement links TRBV29-1 to TRBJ2-7; the match to TRBD1 covers 7 bases. This CDR3 is 13 amino acids long. CDR1 SQVTM and CDR2 ANQGSEA come from the germline V gene. Unmatched junction bases numbered 4, after V lost 4 bases and J lost 1 base. CDR3 protein: CSVGVTGSYEQYF. The CDR3 bases are TGCAGCGTTGGGGTGACAGGGTCCTACGAGCAGTACTTC.

V gene TRBV27 combines with J gene TRBJ2-5; D uncertain. Trimming cost V 4 bases and J 4 bases, with 13 bases left between them. Germline lookup yields CDR1 MNHEY and CDR2 SMNVEV (reference sequence). This CDR3 is built from 14 residues. CDR3 in amino acids: CASSSQTPRETQYF. The CDR3 region has the DNA TGTGCCAGCAGTTCCCAGACCCCGAGAGAGACCCAGTACTTC.

In this sample, this clonotype turned up many times. The chain joins TRBV6-5 to TRBJ2-7; the D call may be TRBD1 or TRBD2 (5 bases each). Germline lookup yields CDR1 MNHEY and CDR2 SVGAGI. V dropped 2 bases and J dropped 0 bases, with 8 bases sitting between them. The CDR3 loop spans 14 amino acids. The CDR3 region has the DNA TGTGCCAGCAGTTACCGGGACGGCTCCTACGAGCAGTACTTC. As protein: CASSYRDGSYEQYF.

This clonotype has at least ten counts. V is TRBV20-1 and J is TRBJ1-5; tentatively, D is TRBD1 (5 bases). This CDR3 spans 13 amino acids. Trimming cost V 3 bases and J 5 bases, with 11 bases left between them. The germline gives CDR1 DFQATT, CDR2 SNEGSKA (reference sequence). In DNA, the CDR3 is TGCAGTGCTAGGGCCGACAGTCATCAGCCCCAGCATTTT. Translated: CSARADSHQPQHF.

The gene calls are TRBV10-1 and TRBJ1-6; D gene unclear. Trimming stripped 6 bases from V and 9 bases from J, with 6 bases between. Germline CDR1 and CDR2: WNHNN and SYGVQD (reference sequence). This CDR3 is built from 11 residues. The CDR3 is CASRLSSPLHF. The CDR3 region has the DNA TGCGCCAGCAGATTGAGTTCACCCCTCCACTTT.

This sequence joins TRBV28 and TRBJ2-7, with 8 bases aligning to TRBD2. The V and J ends lost 3 bases and 1 base, in that order; junction bases with no gene match: 11. The CDR3 has 17 amino acids. Per the germline V gene, CDR1 is MDHEN and CDR2 is SYDVKM. The CDR3, as DNA: TGTGCCAGCAGTTTTGGCAACTTAGCGGGAACGTCCTACGAGCAGTACTTC. Translation: CASSFGNLAGTSYEQYF. The full variable domain, completed using reference TRBV28 and TRBJ2-7, is DVKVTQSSRYLVKRTGEKVFLECVQDMDHENMFWYRQDPGLGLRLIYFSYDVKMKEKGDIPEGYSVSREKKERFSLILESASTNQTSMYLCASSFGNLAGTSYEQYFGPGTRLTVT.

This clonotype was detected only once. V usage is TRBV28 and J usage is TRBJ1-2; possible D gene TRBD1, 6 bases. Trimming removed 6 bases at V and 4 bases at J, with 15 bases between. The germline V gene has CDR1 MDHEN and CDR2 SYDVKM. The CDR3 has 14 amino acids. The CDR3 nucleotides read TGTGCCAGCAGCGTGACGGACAGTCCCTATGGCTACACCTTC. Protein sequence: CASSVTDSPYGYTF.

At least ten counts were recorded for this clonotype. V and J are TRBV11-2 and TRBJ2-5; the D gene is possibly TRBD1 (6 bases). Between the trimmed V and J ends, which lost 10 bases and 5 bases, there was a span of 17 bases. The CDR3 totals 13 residues. Germline assignment: CDR1 SGHAT and CDR2 FQNNGV. CDR3 in DNA: TGTGCCACCGCCGGGACACGTTCTGAGACCCAGTACTTC. Translated: CATAGTRSETQYF.

Here the CDR3 DNA reads TGTGCCAGCAGTCCCAACTCTCAGGGGGCGTACATCAACACTGAAGCTTTCTTT. Translating gives CASSPNSQGAYINTEAFF. V gene TRBV6-2 or TRBV6-3 combines with J gene TRBJ1-1, with 8 bases fitting TRBD1. Trimming cost V 5 bases and J 2 bases; bases outside gene matches: 16. The CDR3 extends over 18 amino acids. Germline V gene sequence: CDR1 MNHEY, CDR2 SVGEGT.

The J gene is TRBJ1-2, the V gene TRBV7-6; TRBD1 matches at 11 bases. J gave up 4 bases and V 5 bases, and 3 bases lay outside the gene matches. Germline assignment: CDR1 SGHVS and CDR2 FNYEAQ. CDR3 length equals 14 residues. CDR3 in amino acids: CASSLGQGAYGYTF. The CDR3, as DNA: TGTGCCAGCAGCCTAGGACAGGGGGCCTATGGCTACACCTTC.

This clonotype has ten or more counts. The chain employs TRBV6-5 and TRBJ1-1; D is unresolved. CDR3 size: 15 residues. CDR1 MNHEY and CDR2 SVGAGI come from the germline V gene. Trimming removed 0 bases from V and 4 bases from J, with 12 bases in between. The CDR3 DNA is TGTGCCAGCAGTTACTCGAATGGGGTTGGCACTGAAGCTTTCTTT. This codes for CASSYSNGVGTEAFF.

This clonotype was detected many times. It may be a read error: a sequence one base away is much more abundant. The V gene is TRBV28, the J gene TRBJ1-2; TRBD1 agrees at 7 bases. The CDR3 runs to 16 residues. Germline CDR1 is MDHEN and CDR2 is SYDVKM. The V segment lost 5 bases and the J segment 8 bases; nucleotides outside the gene matches: 17. CDR3 residues: CASSPPGGVAGAGYTF. The CDR3 DNA follows: TGTGCCAGCAGTCCCCCAGGGGGAGTGGCAGGGGCGGGCTACACCTTC.

This chain uses TRBV28 with TRBJ2-7; D perhaps matches TRBD1 (5 bases). V was clipped by 6 bases and J by 0 bases, with 9 bases between them. The germline V gene encodes CDR1 MDHEN and CDR2 SYDVKM. The CDR3 length is 13 residues. As DNA, the CDR3 is TGTGCCAGCAGACGACAGAGCTCCTACGAGCAGTACTTC. Protein: CASRRQSSYEQYF. Variable domain in full (rest from reference TRBV28 and TRBJ2-7): DVKVTQSSRYLVKRTGEKVFLECVQDMDHENMFWYRQDPGLGLRLIYFSYDVKMKEKGDIPEGYSVSREKKERFSLILESASTNQTSMYLCASRRQSSYEQYFGPGTRLTVT.